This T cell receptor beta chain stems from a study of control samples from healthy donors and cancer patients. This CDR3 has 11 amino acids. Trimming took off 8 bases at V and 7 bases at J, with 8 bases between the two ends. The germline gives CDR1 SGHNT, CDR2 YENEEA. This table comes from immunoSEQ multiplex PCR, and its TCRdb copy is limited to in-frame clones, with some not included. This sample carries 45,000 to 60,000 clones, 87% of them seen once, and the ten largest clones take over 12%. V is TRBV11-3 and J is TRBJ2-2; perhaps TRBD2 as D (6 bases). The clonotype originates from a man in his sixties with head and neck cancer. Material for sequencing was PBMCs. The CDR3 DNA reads TGTGCCAGCGGAGCGGGCGGGGAGCTGTTTTTT. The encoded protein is CASGAGGELFF.